These 27 T cell receptor beta chains came from one sample sequenced in a study of HIV-infected patients and healthy controls. TCRdb re-derived calls from the 5' RACE reads in MiXCR, one entry per CDR3 protein. The sample lists 18,000 or so distinct CDR3 sequences, 15% to 20% occurring once. The sample was CD8+ T cells from blood. Receptors originate from a human donor in good health.

V gene TRBV11-1 combines with J gene TRBJ2-5; tentatively, D is TRBD1 (5 bases). Germline V gene sequence: CDR1 SGHAT, CDR2 FQDESV (reference sequence). The CDR3 is made up of 17 amino acids. Deletions cut 2 bases from V and 1 base from J, with 17 bases between. The CDR3 spells CASSLFPDTGFQETQYF. As DNA, the CDR3 is TGTGCCAGCAGCTTATTCCCGGACACAGGTTTCCAAGAGACCCAGTACTTC.

V and J are TRBV20-1 and TRBJ2-7; D gene ambiguous. Germline CDR1 DFQATT, CDR2 SNEGSKA (reference sequence). V was shortened by 0 bases and J by 0 bases, with 21 bases between the two germline ends. CDR3 length: 18 residues. The CDR3: CSARETSPRTSLSYEQYF. In nucleotides, the CDR3 is TGCAGTGCTAGAGAGACCAGTCCCCGAACCTCGCTCTCCTACGAGCAGTACTTC.

The V gene is TRBV12-3 or TRBV12-4, the J gene TRBJ2-7; a possible D gene is TRBD2 (6 bases). V lost 8 bases and J 4 bases, leaving 18 bases between the germline ends. There are 14 residues in the CDR3. CDR3 region: CASARVASAYEQYF. CDR3 bases: TGTGCCAGCGCGAGGGTGGCTAGCGCATACGAGCAGTACTTC.

The chain employs TRBV12-5 and TRBJ1-1, with D perhaps TRBD1 (6 bases). The germline CDR1 and CDR2 sequences are LGHNT and FRNRAP. Trimming stripped 6 bases from V and 10 bases from J, with 18 bases between. This CDR3 has 13 amino acids. The CDR3 region has the DNA TGTGCTAGTGGGATTGGCGGGGGGGGGCTAGCTTTCTTT. This encodes CASGIGGGGLAFF.

This clonotype came up a few times. This chain connects TRBV24-1 to TRBJ2-1; D unresolved. CDR3 length equals 12 residues. Trimming left V 7 bases short and J 8 bases short, with 11 bases between. Per germline, CDR1 KGHDR and CDR2 SFDVKD. The CDR3 spells CATSQGYHEQFF. The CDR3 DNA reads TGTGCCACCAGCCAAGGGTACCATGAGCAGTTCTTC.

This clonotype was seen a few times. This chain uses TRBV10-3 with TRBJ2-7; unclear D gene. The CDR3 is made up of 14 amino acids. Germline CDR1 and CDR2: ENHRY and SYGVKD. V shed 0 bases and J shed 5 bases, with 11 bases lying between them. The CDR3 sequence is CAISESGSGDEQYF. The CDR3 coding sequence is TGTGCCATCAGTGAGTCGGGTTCGGGCGACGAGCAGTACTTC.

This clonotype has at least ten counts. The chain carries TRBV7-9 and TRBJ2-5; no clear D gene. The germline V gene has CDR1 SEHNR and CDR2 FQNEAQ (reference sequence). The germline V and J ends were trimmed by 5 bases and 4 bases, with 11 bases remaining between them. This CDR3 has 13 residues. The CDR3 DNA is TGTGCCAGCAGCCCCGGGCAGACAGAGACCCAGTACTTC. Its protein is CASSPGQTETQYF.

This clonotype appeared many times. This rearrangement joins TRBV11-1 to TRBJ2-3, with TRBD2 matching over 10 bases. Germline-derived CDR1 and CDR2 are SGHAT and FQDESV (reference sequence). Unmatched junction bases numbered 2, after V lost 4 bases and J lost 1 base. The CDR3 spans 15 residues. The CDR3 coding sequence is TGTGCCAGCAGCTCCGGACTAGCGGGCACAGATACGCAGTATTTT. Translation gives CASSSGLAGTDTQYF.

V and J are TRBV19 and TRBJ2-7; TRBD1 matches at 10 bases. Germline values: CDR1 LNHDA, CDR2 SQIVND (reference sequence). With V trimmed by 5 bases and J by 2 bases, 3 bases remained unmatched. The length of the CDR3 is 14 residues. The CDR3: CASSVGQGAYEQYF. CDR3 sequence (DNA): TGTGCCAGTAGTGTCGGACAGGGGGCCTACGAGCAGTACTTC.

This clonotype was recorded a few times. An end of the junction differs from the germline gene, which may be a read error. The chain couples TRBV29-1 to TRBJ1-1; D remains unclear. CDR1 and CDR2 (germline): SQVTM, ANQGSEA. This CDR3 comprises 11 residues. The DNA of the CDR3 is TGCAGCGTTGATGAATACGGCACCGGGATATTT. Translation gives CSVDEYGTGIF.

This clonotype was recorded many times. The J gene is TRBJ2-1, the V gene TRBV2; tentative D call: TRBD2 (6 bases). Trimming shortened V by 4 bases and J by 6 bases, and 10 bases separated the two germline ends. CDR1 SNHLY and CDR2 FYNNEI come from the germline V gene. CDR3 length equals 13 residues. The CDR3 sequence is CASSVWTTNEQFF. In DNA, the CDR3 is TGTGCCAGCAGTGTATGGACTACCAATGAGCAGTTCTTC. Complete variable domain (other parts from reference TRBV2 and TRBJ2-1): EPEVTQTPSHQVTQMGQEVILRCVPISNHLYFYWYRQILGQKVEFLVSFYNNEISEKSEIFDDQFSVERPDGSNFTLKIRSTKLEDSAMYFCASSVWTTNEQFFGPGTRLTVL.

For this clonotype: An end of the junction does not agree with germline; a read error may underlie this. The V gene is TRBV9, the J gene TRBJ2-3; possible D gene TRBD2, 5 bases. The CDR3 consists of 14 residues. CDR1 is SGDLS, CDR2 YYNGEE, per germline. CDR3 loop: CASSEADRTDTQYF. In nucleotides, the CDR3 is TGTGCAAGCAGCGAAGCGGACCGCACAGATACGCAGTATTTT.

This clonotype was found many times. J is TRBJ2-5 and V is TRBV6-2 or TRBV6-3, with unresolved D. Germline CDR1 is MNHEY and CDR2 is SVGEGT. The V end was cut by 5 bases, the J end by 0 bases, with 1 base between. The CDR3 sequence is 11 residues long. In DNA, the CDR3 is TGTGCCAGCAGTCACCAAGAGACCCAGTACTTC. It is translated as CASSHQETQYF.

This clonotype was found a few times. V is TRBV30 and J is TRBJ2-7, with TRBD2 identical over 11 bases. V dropped 4 bases and J dropped 5; count of bases not matched to a gene: 4. CDR3 length: 13 amino acids. CDR1 and CDR2 (germline): GTSNPN, SVGIG (reference sequence). CDR3 nucleotide sequence: TGTGCCTGGATAGCGGGAGGGCCCGACGAGCAGTACTTC. It yields the protein CAWIAGGPDEQYF. Based on the CDR3 plus reference TRBV30 and TRBJ2-7, the full variable domain is SQTIHQWPATLVQPVGSPLSLECTVEGTSNPNLYWYRQAAGRGLQLLFYSVGIGQISSEVPQNLSASRPQDRQFILSSKKLLLSDSGFYLCAWIAGGPDEQYFGPGTRLTVT.

The rearrangement joins TRBV4-1 to TRBJ2-7; perhaps TRBD1 as D (6 bases). The germline V gene has CDR1 MGHRA and CDR2 YSYEKL. V lost 2 bases, J lost 6 bases, and 11 bases lay in between. The CDR3 covers 13 residues. This chain's CDR3 is CASSQPTGREQYF. CDR3 nucleotide sequence: TGCGCCAGCAGCCAACCAACAGGGCGCGAGCAGTACTTC.

The rearrangement links TRBV6-2 or TRBV6-3 to TRBJ1-5; D may be TRBD1 (6 bases). Trimming shortened V by 0 bases and J by 0 bases, and 9 bases separated the two germline ends. Germline values: CDR1 MNHEY, CDR2 SVGEGT. The length of the CDR3 is 16 residues. CDR3 region: CASSYSDRISNQPQHF. The CDR3 bases are TGTGCCAGCAGTTACTCCGACAGGATTAGCAATCAGCCCCAGCATTTT.

This clonotype was seen a handful of times. This chain joins TRBV6-5 and TRBJ1-5; 10 nucleotides line up with TRBD1. The CDR3 consists of 14 residues. Germline CDR1 and CDR2: MNHEY and SVGAGI. V shed 2 bases, J shed 7 bases, and the junction held 2 bases outside the gene matches. CDR3 region: CASSYGQGEQPQHF. The CDR3 DNA sequence: TGTGCCAGCAGTTACGGACAGGGGGAACAGCCCCAGCATTTT.

This clonotype was detected ten times or more. The CDR3 nucleotides read TGTGCCACCAACAGGGCCAGGGGCAATGAGCAGTTCTTC. Amino acids: CATNRARGNEQFF. V usage is TRBV6-2 or TRBV6-3 and J usage is TRBJ2-1, with TRBD1 as a possible D gene (6 bases). Trimming took 10 bases from V and 6 from J, leaving 16 bases between them. The CDR3 is made up of 13 amino acids. Germline assignment: CDR1 MNHEY and CDR2 SVGEGT.

As DNA, the CDR3 is TGTGCCAGCAGTTTAGCCACGGGCTACAATGAGCAGTTCTTC. It is translated as CASSLATGYNEQFF. This chain joins TRBV6-5 and TRBJ2-1; D not certain. From germline, CDR1 is MNHEY and CDR2 SVGAGI. The CDR3 has 14 residues. The V gene lost 4 bases and the J gene lost 3 bases, with 10 bases spanning the gap.

This clonotype was detected only a few times. The chain joins TRBV5-6 to TRBJ2-7; no firm D call. The CDR3 extends over 14 amino acids. CDR1 SGHDT and CDR2 YYEEEE come from the germline V gene. The V and J ends lost 0 bases and 2 bases respectively, with 9 bases between them. For the CDR3, the DNA is TGTGCCAGCAGCTTGGACGCCAGACCCTACGAGCAGTACTTC. It specifies CASSLDARPYEQYF.

V usage is TRBV13 and J usage is TRBJ2-7; D is uncertain. Germline CDR1 is PRHDT and CDR2 is FYEKMQ (reference sequence). This CDR3 is 13 amino acids long. V gave up 2 bases and J gave up 5 bases, with 10 bases separating them. DNA for the CDR3: TGTGCCAGCAGCTTATCCCCGGAACACGAGCAGTACTTC. Translating it yields CASSLSPEHEQYF.

This clonotype appeared many times. The chain carries TRBV2 and TRBJ1-5, with D tentatively TRBD1 (5 bases). The CDR3 totals 15 residues. V lost 3 bases, J lost 1 base, and 10 bases lay in between. Germline V CDR1 and CDR2: SNHLY, FYNNEI. CDR3 nucleotide sequence: TGTGCCAGCAGTGAGTGGCAGGGAAGCAATCAGCCCCAGCATTTT. The encoded protein is CASSEWQGSNQPQHF.

This clonotype was detected once. The chain combines TRBV12-3 or TRBV12-4 with TRBJ2-7, with TRBD2 matching 12 bases. J was trimmed by 3 bases and V by 5 bases; bases with no gene match: 8. The CDR3 contains 16 residues. This CDR3 reads CASSGRLAGAHYEQYF. The CDR3 DNA sequence: TGTGCCAGCAGTGGAAGACTAGCGGGAGCCCACTACGAGCAGTACTTC.

This clonotype was found many times. The chain combines TRBV5-1 with TRBJ1-1; D call uncertain. V shed 2 bases and J shed 3 bases, with 8 bases lying between them. The CDR3 sequence is 13 residues long. CDR1 and CDR2 from the germline V gene are SGHRS and YFSETQ. The CDR3 loop reads CASSFGLDTEAFF. The CDR3 region has the DNA TGCGCCAGCAGCTTCGGGTTGGACACTGAAGCTTTCTTT.

The chain links TRBV10-3 to TRBJ1-1; TRBD1 is a possible D gene (5 bases). Germline V CDR1 and CDR2: ENHRY, SYGVKD. The CDR3 extends over 20 amino acids. Trimming removed 4 bases from V and 0 bases from J, with 27 bases in between. CDR3 coding DNA: TGTGCCATCAGTGGATTCCCTTCGGGGGGTTCGTATCAGATGAACACTGAAGCTTTCTTT. Translated: CAISGFPSGGSYQMNTEAFF.

By share of the sample, this clonotype is large. The chain is built from TRBV20-1 and TRBJ1-1, with TRBD1 matching over 8 bases. CDR1 is DFQATT, CDR2 SNEGSKA, per germline (reference sequence). The CDR3 is 14 amino acids. Trimming removed 5 bases from V and 3 bases from J; junction bases left unmatched: 8. CDR3 sequence: CSAFAIRGHTEAFF. The CDR3, as DNA: TGCAGTGCTTTCGCCATCAGGGGGCACACTGAAGCTTTCTTT.

In its sample, this clonotype was seen many times. The chain employs TRBV9 and TRBJ1-6; no clear D. The V end was cut by 0 bases, the J end by 6 bases, with 7 bases between. The CDR3 is 14 amino acids. Germline assignment: CDR1 SGDLS and CDR2 YYNGEE. This CDR3 reads CASSVGRLNSPLHF. DNA of the CDR3: TGTGCCAGCAGCGTAGGACGGCTTAATTCACCCCTCCACTTT.